A selection of T cell receptor beta chains follows, all from one sample in a study of cytomegalovirus exposure and HLA in healthy donors. Profiling relied on immunoSEQ multiplex PCR, and the TCRdb table lists in-frame clones only, not all of them. The sample has some 200,000 clones; 70% are singletons. Sequencing was carried out using PBMCs. Source of these receptors: a man in his forties or fifties in good health and CMV-seropositive. The CDR3 runs from the conserved cysteine through the conserved F or W. D genes are given only for firm matches. Clone size is given for some rows only: seen once, a few or many times, or a class if the clone is expanded.

abundance,j_gene,len,v_gene,d_gene,CDR3aa,CDR3nt
few,TRBJ2-1,14,TRBV6-1,TRBD2,CASSPSGGHNEQFF,TGTGCCAGCAGCCCTAGCGGGGGGCACAATGAGCAGTTCTTC
NA,TRBJ2-1,15,TRBV6-4,TRBD2,CASSEGTSGDNEQFF,TGTGCCAGCAGTGAGGGGACTAGCGGAGACAATGAGCAGTTCTTC
NA,TRBJ1-2,13,TRBV28,TRBD1,CASSPGGLGGYTF,TGTGCCAGCAGTCCAGGGGGCTTAGGAGGCTACACCTTC
NA,TRBJ1-4,15,TRBV11-2,NA,CASSLGTPFKEKLFF,TGTGCCAGCAGCTTAGGGACACCTTTTAAAGAAAAACTGTTTTTT
once,TRBJ1-5,15,TRBV4-2,NA,CASSQVGTGKQPQHF,TGTGCCAGCAGCCAAGTCGGTACGGGGAAACAGCCCCAGCATTTT
NA,TRBJ2-5,15,TRBV7-2,TRBD2,CASSPNSGEGETQYF,TGTGCCAGCAGCCCCAATAGCGGGGAGGGGGAGACCCAGTACTTC
NA,TRBJ2-7,14,TRBV2,TRBD1,CASSPGQGSGEQYF,TGTGCCAGCAGTCCAGGACAGGGGTCCGGCGAGCAGTACTTC
NA,TRBJ2-5,14,TRBV5-1,TRBD1,CASSLEDRPREQYF,TGCGCCAGCAGCTTGGAGGACAGGCCTAGGGAGCAGTACTTC
few,TRBJ1-2,15,TRBV14,NA,CASSQDRQINYGYTF,TGTGCCAGCAGCCAAGATCGACAGATTAACTATGGCTACACCTTC
NA,TRBJ2-7,15,TRBV18,TRBD1,CASSPGTGVSYEQYF,TGTGCCAGCTCACCAGGGACAGGAGTCTCCTACGAGCAGTACTTC
NA,TRBJ1-2,15,TRBV5-1,NA,CASSPTMDSNYGYTF,TGCGCCAGCAGCCCGACGATGGACTCTAACTATGGCTACACCTTC
few,TRBJ1-1,12,TRBV7-6,TRBD1,CASTSGGTEAFF,TGTGCCAGCACCTCAGGGGGCACTGAAGCTTTCTTT
NA,TRBJ2-1,16,TRBV11-1,NA,CASSLGIAGARDEQFF,TGTGCCAGCAGCTTAGGTATCGCGGGGGCCCGTGATGAGCAGTTCTTC
NA,TRBJ2-5,16,TRBV9,TRBD1,CASSVGTGGSQETQYF,TGTGCCAGCAGCGTCGGGACAGGGGGATCCCAAGAGACCCAGTACTTC
NA,TRBJ2-7,17,TRBV4-2,TRBD1,CASSQGLGQGVPYEQYF,TGTGCCAGCAGCCAAGGTTTGGGACAGGGGGTCCCCTACGAGCAGTACTTC
NA,TRBJ2-1,16,TRBV28,NA,CASSSYRDPSGDEQFF,TGTGCCAGCAGTTCGTATAGGGACCCCTCAGGGGATGAGCAGTTCTTC
NA,TRBJ1-2,13,TRBV5-4,TRBD1,CASSLVAGGGYTF,TGTGCCAGCAGCTTGGTAGCAGGGGGAGGCTACACCTTC
NA,TRBJ2-1,13,TRBV7-8,NA,CASSLFVVDEQFF,TGTGCCAGCAGCTTGTTTGTCGTAGATGAGCAGTTCTTC
NA,TRBJ2-7,15,TRBV27,TRBD1,CASSPRDSSLLEQYF,TGTGCCAGCAGTCCCCGGGACAGTTCCCTCCTCGAGCAGTACTTC
NA,TRBJ1-1,17,TRBV25-1,NA,CASSDSSDGRLNTEAFF,TGTGCCAGCAGTGATTCAAGCGACGGGAGATTGAACACTGAAGCTTTCTTT
NA,TRBJ2-3,14,TRBV10-3,TRBD1,CAISVGTGNNTQYF,TGTGCCATCAGTGTCGGGACAGGGAACAATACGCAGTATTTT
NA,TRBJ2-1,15,TRBV4-2,NA,CASSPDREVNNEQFF,TGTGCCAGCAGCCCCGATCGAGAAGTTAACAATGAGCAGTTCTTC
NA,TRBJ2-5,14,TRBV11-2,NA,CASSLGLGGETQYF,TGTGCCAGCAGCTTGGGGCTTGGAGGGGAGACCCAGTACTTC
NA,TRBJ2-1,15,TRBV19,TRBD1,CASSIAGGLGNEQFF,TGTGCCAGTAGTATAGCAGGGGGCCTTGGAAATGAGCAGTTCTTC
NA,TRBJ1-2,14,TRBV12-5,TRBD1,CASGLVTGDYGYTF,TGTGCTAGTGGTTTGGTTACAGGGGACTATGGCTACACCTTC
NA,TRBJ2-3,13,TRBV19,NA,CASANSGSDTQYF,TGTGCCAGTGCGAACTCAGGGTCAGATACGCAGTATTTT
NA,TRBJ2-2,14,TRBV6-5,TRBD1,CASSDTGVPGELFF,TGTGCCAGCAGTGATACAGGGGTTCCCGGGGAGCTGTTTTTT
few,TRBJ2-3,13,TRBV2,NA,CASSEGPGNTQYF,TGTGCCAGCAGTGAAGGGCCCGGGAATACGCAGTATTTT
few,TRBJ1-2,13,TRBV6-1,NA,CASTKVGAGGYTF,TGTGCCAGCACTAAGGTGGGGGCCGGCGGCTACACCTTC
NA,TRBJ1-2,15,TRBV7-2,NA,CASSPERGSDYGYTF,TGTGCCAGCAGCCCTGAGAGGGGGTCTGACTATGGCTACACCTTC
once,TRBJ1-3,15,TRBV11-2,NA,CASSLGGHSGNTIYF,TGTGCCAGCAGCTTAGGGGGACACTCTGGAAACACCATATATTTT
NA,TRBJ2-7,12,TRBV7-9,NA,CSSSSQLREQYF,TGTTCCAGCAGCTCACAGTTAAGGGAGCAGTACTTC
NA,TRBJ1-5,14,TRBV19,NA,CASETGSGGQPQHF,TGTGCCAGTGAAACAGGCTCGGGGGGTCAGCCCCAGCATTTT
NA,TRBJ1-4,11,TRBV20-1,NA,CSARDYRELFF,TGCAGTGCTAGAGATTATCGGGAACTGTTTTTT
NA,TRBJ2-1,13,TRBV7-2,NA,CASSSDWTSEQFF,TGTGCCAGCAGCTCGGACTGGACGTCTGAGCAGTTCTTC
NA,TRBJ2-2,15,TRBV7-2,TRBD2,CASSLESGEAGELFF,TGTGCCAGCAGCTTAGAGAGCGGGGAGGCCGGGGAGCTGTTTTTT
NA,TRBJ2-5,13,TRBV27,TRBD2,CASSLTSGATQYF,TGTGCCAGCAGCCTGACTAGCGGAGCGACCCAGTACTTC
NA,TRBJ1-5,13,TRBV6-5,TRBD1,CASRVDRDQPQHF,TGTGCCAGCAGAGTAGACAGGGATCAGCCCCAGCATTTT
NA,TRBJ2-7,14,TRBV6-5,TRBD1,CASSYPGQGYEQYF,TGTGCCAGCAGTTACCCCGGACAGGGTTACGAGCAGTACTTC
once,TRBJ2-2,17,TRBV10-1,TRBD2,CASSETPGGAGTGELFF,TGCGCCAGCAGTGAGACCCCCGGGGGGGCCGGCACCGGGGAGCTGTTTTTT
few,TRBJ2-7,20,TRBV12-1,NA,CASSFGARGAGSHGGYEQYF,TGTGCCAGCAGCTTTGGTGCTCGGGGAGCGGGGTCACATGGGGGCTACGAGCAGTACTTC
NA,TRBJ2-2,16,TRBV18,NA,CASSQARTENTGELFF,TGTGCCAGCTCACAAGCTAGGACAGAGAACACCGGGGAGCTGTTTTTT
NA,TRBJ1-2,14,TRBV2,NA,CASSEHPTGYGYTF,TGTGCCAGCAGTGAGCACCCTACGGGCTATGGCTACACCTTC
many,TRBJ1-1,14,TRBV6-1,NA,CASRERSSNTEAFF,TGTGCCAGCAGGGAGAGGAGCTCGAACACTGAAGCTTTCTTT
NA,TRBJ1-5,14,TRBV7-2,NA,CASSPTGGGQPQHF,TGTGCCAGCAGCCCGACAGGAGGTGGTCAGCCCCAGCATTTT
NA,TRBJ2-7,14,TRBV28,NA,CASSFAAGGLEQYF,TGTGCCAGCAGTTTCGCCGCCGGCGGACTGGAGCAGTACTTC
NA,TRBJ1-1,14,TRBV18,NA,CASSLGLVGTEAFF,TGTGCCAGCTCATTGGGGCTAGTTGGCACTGAAGCTTTCTTT
NA,TRBJ2-4,13,TRBV7-9,TRBD1,CASSFGQGNIQYF,TGTGCCAGCAGCTTTGGACAGGGGAACATTCAGTACTTC
NA,TRBJ2-2,14,TRBV5-5,NA,CASSLDTNTGELFF,TGTGCCAGCAGCTTGGATACGAACACCGGGGAGCTGTTTTTT
NA,TRBJ2-1,14,TRBV4-3,TRBD2,CASSQGAGGNEQFF,TGCGCCAGCAGCCAAGGGGCGGGGGGAAATGAGCAGTTCTTC
NA,TRBJ2-7,12,TRBV5-6,NA,CASAEGAYEQYF,TGTGCCAGCGCCGAGGGAGCTTACGAGCAGTACTTC
few,TRBJ2-7,13,TRBV7-2,TRBD1,CASSLSHRGVLWF,TGTGCCAGCAGCTTAAGCCACAGGGGGGTCTTATGGTTC
once,TRBJ2-1,15,TRBV6-4,TRBD2,CASSDLVSGGNEQFF,TGTGCCAGCAGTGACCTTGTTAGCGGGGGGAATGAGCAGTTCTTC
NA,TRBJ2-6,18,TRBV28,TRBD1,CASSPPGTGSSGANVLTF,TGTGCCAGCAGTCCACCCGGGACAGGATCTTCTGGGGCCAACGTCCTGACTTTC
NA,TRBJ1-2,12,TRBV19,TRBD1,CASSRQGYGYTF,TGTGCCAGTAGCAGACAGGGGTATGGCTACACCTTC
NA,TRBJ2-6,18,TRBV9,TRBD1,CASSVEGTGSSGANVLTF,TGTGCCAGCAGCGTAGAAGGGACAGGGAGCTCTGGGGCCAACGTCCTGACTTTC
NA,TRBJ1-4,13,TRBV5-6,NA,CASAYMMDEKLFF,TGTGCCAGCGCGTATATGATGGATGAAAAACTGTTTTTT